This TCR beta chain was sequenced in a study of blood T cell repertoires in COVID-19. Germline CDR1 reads SGHRS; CDR2 reads YFSETQ. The CDR3 has 15 amino acids. The V end was cut by 1 base, the J end by 0 bases, with 11 bases between. All enrollees were about 18 to 89 years old and from approximately 25 US areas. TCRdb's copy holds only in-frame clones and misses some; the assay was immunoSEQ multiplex PCR. The data contain 490,000 or so clones, 80% to 90% of them seen just once; the ten biggest clones take up 8.3%. The chain carries TRBV5-1 and TRBJ2-7, with D possibly being TRBD1 (5 bases). Sequenced material: PBMCs or T cells enriched from blood (not recorded which). The sequence was obtained from a woman aged 60-70 years who had recovered from COVID-19. In DNA, the CDR3 is TGCGCCAGCAGCTTGCGGGCAGGGCCCTCCTACGAGCAGTACTTC. Protein: CASSLRAGPSYEQYF.